These 5 T cell receptor beta chains were all obtained from the same sample, sequenced in a study of post-analysis software for immune sequencing data. For these receptors, no antigen is known. Sequencing libraries made from TCR beta cDNA carried unique molecular identifiers. Each CDR3 protein is one row after TCRdb ran MiXCR on the PCR reads. Among about 770,000 distinct CDR3 sequences listed, around 46% were seen once. The study, taken as a whole, reports: When patients were compared with controls, about 5 TRBV segments were more frequent, TRBV5-6, TRBV5-1 and TRBV20-1 among them.

The sample taken for sequencing was blood. Every receptor here comes from a girl aged 5 to 17 with multiple sclerosis.

This clonotype has only a few counts. The rearrangement links TRBV29-1 to TRBJ2-4; no clear D gene. The CDR3 has 15 amino acids. Germline-derived CDR1 and CDR2 are SQVTM and ANQGSEA. Trimming shortened V by 4 bases and J by 0 bases, and 13 bases separated the two germline ends. The CDR3 sequence: CSVAPSALAKNIQYF. CDR3 DNA: TGCAGCGTTGCCCCCTCAGCACTAGCCAAAAACATTCAGTACTTC.

This clonotype was seen only a few times. CDR3 protein: CASSLGGTSGAQETQYF. CDR3 coding DNA: TGTGCCAGCAGCTTAGGTGGGACTAGCGGGGCACAAGAGACCCAGTACTTC. The rearrangement links TRBV11-2 to TRBJ2-5; TRBD2 matches at 13 bases. V shed 1 base and J 2 bases; nucleotides not matched to a gene: 4. Germline CDR1 is SGHAT and CDR2 is FQNNGV. The CDR3 has 17 residues.

In this sample, this clonotype turned up a few times. V is TRBV5-5 and J is TRBJ1-2; 12 bases line up with TRBD1. Trimming at V came to 4 bases and at J to 1 base, leaving 8 bases not matched to a gene. Germline CDR1 SGHKS, CDR2 YYEKEE (reference sequence). The CDR3 contains 17 residues. The chain's CDR3 is CASSPGTGGPINYGYTF. DNA of the CDR3: TGTGCCAGCAGCCCCGGGACAGGGGGCCCTATTAACTATGGCTACACCTTC.

This clonotype was seen a handful of times. This sequence joins TRBV7-2 and TRBJ2-7, with no clear D. CDR1 SGHTA and CDR2 FQGNSA come from the germline V gene. CDR3 size: 16 residues. Trimming stripped 1 base from V and 0 bases from J, with 13 bases between. The CDR3 is CASSLGGQRSSYEQYF. The CDR3 nucleotides are TGTGCCAGCAGCTTAGGTGGGCAGCGAAGCTCCTACGAGCAGTACTTC.

V gene TRBV7-9 combines with J gene TRBJ1-1; D is undetermined. Looked up from germline, CDR1 is SEHNR and CDR2 is FQNEAQ (reference sequence). The CDR3 runs 12 residues. V lost 5 bases to trimming and J lost 3 bases, with 7 bases between them. The CDR3 DNA sequence: TGTGCCAGCAGCGGGTCTGACACTGAAGCTTTCTTT. Translating it yields CASSGSDTEAFF.